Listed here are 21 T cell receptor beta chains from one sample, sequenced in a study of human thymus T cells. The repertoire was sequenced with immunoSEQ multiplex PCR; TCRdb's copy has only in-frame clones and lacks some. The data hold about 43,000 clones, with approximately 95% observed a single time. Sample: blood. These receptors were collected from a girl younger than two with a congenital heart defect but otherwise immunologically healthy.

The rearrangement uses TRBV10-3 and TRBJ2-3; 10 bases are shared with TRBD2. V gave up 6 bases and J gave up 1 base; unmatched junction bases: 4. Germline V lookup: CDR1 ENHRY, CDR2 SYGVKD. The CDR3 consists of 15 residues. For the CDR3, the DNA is TGTGCCATCAGGAGCGGGAGGGAGGGCACAGATACGCAGTATTTT. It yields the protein CAIRSGREGTDTQYF.

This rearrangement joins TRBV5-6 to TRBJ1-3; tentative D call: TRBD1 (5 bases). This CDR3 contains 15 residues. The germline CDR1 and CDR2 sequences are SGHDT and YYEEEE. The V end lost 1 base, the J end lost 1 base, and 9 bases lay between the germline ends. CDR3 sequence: CASSLQGGSGNTIYF. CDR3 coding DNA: TGTGCCAGCAGCTTGCAGGGAGGATCTGGAAACACCATATATTTT.

This chain's CDR3 is CAWTNTGELFF. The DNA for the CDR3 is TGTGCCTGGACTAACACCGGGGAGCTGTTTTTT. The gene calls are TRBV30 and TRBJ2-2, with D hard to call. The germline V and J ends were trimmed by 4 bases and 2 bases, with 2 bases remaining between them. Germline V gene lookup returns CDR1 GTSNPN and CDR2 SVGIG (reference sequence). The CDR3 runs to 11 residues.

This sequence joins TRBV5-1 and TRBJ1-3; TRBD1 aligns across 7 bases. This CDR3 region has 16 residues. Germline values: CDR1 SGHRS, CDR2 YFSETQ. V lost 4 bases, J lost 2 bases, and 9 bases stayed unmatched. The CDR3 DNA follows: TGCGCCAGCAGCGGCCGACAGGGTAGTACTGGAAACACCATATATTTT. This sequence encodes CASSGRQGSTGNTIYF.

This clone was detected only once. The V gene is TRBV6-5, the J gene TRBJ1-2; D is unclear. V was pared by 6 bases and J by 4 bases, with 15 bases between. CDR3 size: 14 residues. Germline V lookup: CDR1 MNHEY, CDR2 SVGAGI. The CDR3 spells CASSQVQSAYGYTF. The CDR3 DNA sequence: TGTGCCAGCAGCCAAGTACAGTCTGCCTATGGCTACACCTTC.

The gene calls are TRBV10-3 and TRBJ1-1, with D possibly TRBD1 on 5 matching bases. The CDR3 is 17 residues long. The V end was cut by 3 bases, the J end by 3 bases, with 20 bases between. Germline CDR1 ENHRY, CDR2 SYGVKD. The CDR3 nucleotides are TGTGCCATCAGTGAACGGGACCGCCGGGTACCACACACTGAAGCTTTCTTT. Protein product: CAISERDRRVPHTEAFF.

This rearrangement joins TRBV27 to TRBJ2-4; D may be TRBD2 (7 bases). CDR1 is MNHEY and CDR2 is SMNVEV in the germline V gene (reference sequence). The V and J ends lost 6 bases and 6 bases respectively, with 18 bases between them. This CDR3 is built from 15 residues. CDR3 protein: CASSLRGGGRNIQYF. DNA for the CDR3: TGTGCCAGCAGCCTGAGGGGGGGCGGGAGAAACATTCAGTACTTC.

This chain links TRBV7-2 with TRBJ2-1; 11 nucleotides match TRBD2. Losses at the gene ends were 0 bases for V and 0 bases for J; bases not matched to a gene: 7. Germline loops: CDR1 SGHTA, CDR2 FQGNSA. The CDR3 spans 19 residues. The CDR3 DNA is TGTGCCAGCAGCTTAGCCGGGACTAGCGGCAGGAGCTCCTACAATGAGCAGTTCTTC. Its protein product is CASSLAGTSGRSSYNEQFF.

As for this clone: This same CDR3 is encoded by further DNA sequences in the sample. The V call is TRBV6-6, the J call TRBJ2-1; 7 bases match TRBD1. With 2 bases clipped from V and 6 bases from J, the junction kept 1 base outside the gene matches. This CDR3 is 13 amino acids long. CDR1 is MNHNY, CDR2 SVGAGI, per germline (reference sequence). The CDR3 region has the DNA TGTGCCAGCAGTTACAGGGGGCGCAATGAGCAGTTCTTC. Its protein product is CASSYRGRNEQFF.

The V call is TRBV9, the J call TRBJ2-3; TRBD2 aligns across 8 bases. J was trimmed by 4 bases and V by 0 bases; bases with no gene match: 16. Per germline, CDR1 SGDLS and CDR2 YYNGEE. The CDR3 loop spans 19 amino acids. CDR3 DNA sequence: TGTGCCAGCAGCGTAGCCTGGGGGAGCGGGAGTCAAAGTGCAGATACGCAGTATTTT. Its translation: CASSVAWGSGSQSADTQYF.

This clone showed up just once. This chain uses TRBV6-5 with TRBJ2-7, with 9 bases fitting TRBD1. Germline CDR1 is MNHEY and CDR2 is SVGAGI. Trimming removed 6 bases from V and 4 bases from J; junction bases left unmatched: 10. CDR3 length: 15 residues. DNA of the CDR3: TGTGCCAGCAGCTCCAGACAGGGGGTTAGGTACGAGCAGTACTTC. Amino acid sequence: CASSSRQGVRYEQYF.

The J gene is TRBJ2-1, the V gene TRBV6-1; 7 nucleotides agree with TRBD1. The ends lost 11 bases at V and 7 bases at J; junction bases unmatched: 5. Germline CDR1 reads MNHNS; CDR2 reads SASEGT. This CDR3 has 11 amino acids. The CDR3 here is CAAARGNEQFF. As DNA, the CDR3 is TGTGCCGCGGCCAGGGGGAATGAGCAGTTCTTC.

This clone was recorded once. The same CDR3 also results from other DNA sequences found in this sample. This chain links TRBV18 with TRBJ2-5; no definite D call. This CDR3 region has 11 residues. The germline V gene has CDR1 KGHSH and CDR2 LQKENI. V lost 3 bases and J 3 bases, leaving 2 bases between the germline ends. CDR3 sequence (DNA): TGTGCCAGCTCACCGAAAGAGACCCAGTACTTC. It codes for CASSPKETQYF.

CDR3 amino acids: CAISEGRDGEKLFF. CDR3 bases: TGTGCCATCAGTGAGGGCAGGGATGGTGAAAAACTGTTTTTT. This sequence joins TRBV10-3 and TRBJ1-4, with TRBD1 as a possible D gene (5 bases). V gave up 2 bases and J gave up 7 bases, with 11 bases separating them. CDR1 ENHRY and CDR2 SYGVKD come from the germline V gene. The CDR3 totals 14 residues.

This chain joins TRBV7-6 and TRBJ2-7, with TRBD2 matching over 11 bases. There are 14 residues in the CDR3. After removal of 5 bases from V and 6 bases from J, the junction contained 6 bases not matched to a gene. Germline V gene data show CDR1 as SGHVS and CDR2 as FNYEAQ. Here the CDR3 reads CASSQLAGAGEQYF. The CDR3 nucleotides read TGTGCCAGCAGCCAACTAGCGGGAGCGGGCGAGCAGTACTTC.

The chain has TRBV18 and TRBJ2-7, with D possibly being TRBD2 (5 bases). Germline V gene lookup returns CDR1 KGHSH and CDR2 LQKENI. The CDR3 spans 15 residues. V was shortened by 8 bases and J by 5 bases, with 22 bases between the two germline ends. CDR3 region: CASPNSLGERHEQYF. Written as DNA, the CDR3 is TGTGCCAGCCCTAATTCCCTCGGGGAGCGCCACGAGCAGTACTTC.

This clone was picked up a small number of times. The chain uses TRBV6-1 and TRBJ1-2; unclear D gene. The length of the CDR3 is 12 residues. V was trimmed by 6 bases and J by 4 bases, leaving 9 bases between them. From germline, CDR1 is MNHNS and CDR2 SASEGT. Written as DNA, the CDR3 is TGTGCCAGCAGCTTCGGGGTCTATGGCTACACCTTC. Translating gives CASSFGVYGYTF.

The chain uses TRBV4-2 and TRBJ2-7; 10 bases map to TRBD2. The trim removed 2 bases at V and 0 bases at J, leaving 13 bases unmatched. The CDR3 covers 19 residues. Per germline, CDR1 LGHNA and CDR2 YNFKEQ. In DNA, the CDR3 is TGTGCCAGCAGCCAAAATTGGGACGCCGGGACTAGCGCCTCCTACGAGCAGTACTTC. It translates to CASSQNWDAGTSASYEQYF.

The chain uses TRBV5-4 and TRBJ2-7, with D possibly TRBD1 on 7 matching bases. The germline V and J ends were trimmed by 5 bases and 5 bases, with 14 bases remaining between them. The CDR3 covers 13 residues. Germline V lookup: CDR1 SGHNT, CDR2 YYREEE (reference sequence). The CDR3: CASRVSGGNEQYF. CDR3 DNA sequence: TGTGCCAGCAGGGTGTCAGGGGGGAACGAGCAGTACTTC.

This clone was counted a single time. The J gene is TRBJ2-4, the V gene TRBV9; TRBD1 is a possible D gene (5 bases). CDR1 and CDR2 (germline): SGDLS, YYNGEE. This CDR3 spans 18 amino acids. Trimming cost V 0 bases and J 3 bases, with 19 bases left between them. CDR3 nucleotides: TGTGCCAGCAGCGTAGGAGACAGCACTAAGGAGTTCAAAAACATTCAGTACTTC. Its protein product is CASSVGDSTKEFKNIQYF. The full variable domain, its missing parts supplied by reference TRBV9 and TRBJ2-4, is DSGVTQTPKHLITATGQRVTLRCSPRSGDLSVYWYQQSLDQGLQFLIQYYNGEERAKGNILERFSAQQFPDLHSELNLSSLELGDSALYFCASSVGDSTKEFKNIQYFGAGTRLSVL.

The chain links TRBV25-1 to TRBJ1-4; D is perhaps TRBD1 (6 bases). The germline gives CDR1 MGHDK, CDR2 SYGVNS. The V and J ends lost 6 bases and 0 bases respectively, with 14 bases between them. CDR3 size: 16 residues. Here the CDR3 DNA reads TGTGCCAGCAGCCAGACAGGTTCTGCAACTAATGAAAAACTGTTTTTT. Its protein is CASSQTGSATNEKLFF.